Included here is one T cell receptor beta chain sequence, with context. Its cognate antigen is unknown. The data originate from a study of PD-1 blockade in mismatch repair-deficient tumors. Study-wide background: All were previously treated, progressing patients with 12 mismatch repair-deficient cancer types.

Findings and limits, study-wide: Tumor-resident clones, often absent from pretreatment blood, expanded after pembrolizumab and then contracted.

Assay: immunoSEQ multiplex PCR; the TCRdb copy retains only in-frame clones and omits some. The data contain 15,000 to 20,000 clones, 84% of them singletons. CDR3 length equals 15 residues. Germline V gene sequence: CDR1 MNHEY, CDR2 SMNVEV (reference sequence). The ends lost 6 bases at V and 0 bases at J; junction bases unmatched: 8. This TCR was sampled from an adult with mismatch repair-deficient cancer. The V call is TRBV27, the J call TRBJ2-7; 7 bases line up with TRBD2. The material sequenced was PBMCs, taken roughly 23 weeks after starting pembrolizumab. CDR3 DNA sequence: TGTGCCAGCAGGGTTAGCGGGCCAAGCTCCTACGAGCAGTACTTC. Translating gives CASRVSGPSSYEQYF.